The T cell receptor beta chain described here comes from a study of cytomegalovirus exposure and HLA in healthy donors. Overall study results and limits: Across donors, sequencing depth was assumed by presence/absence analyses to be roughly uniform. Most TCRs appeared rarely, but some public TCRs recurred in many donors. Accurate predictions that matched the HLA-A and HLA-B alleles of most subjects were reportedly made from TCR beta sequences. Both high specificity and high sensitivity reportedly marked the classifier's diagnosis of cytomegalovirus status.

CDR1 and CDR2 (germline): SGHRS, YFSETQ. The trim removed 1 base at V and 3 bases at J, leaving 23 bases unmatched. CDR3 size: 21 residues. This clone occurred once. Its antigen is as yet unknown. The PCR used 60 Vbeta and 13 Jbeta primers. Clones were sequenced by immunoSEQ multiplex PCR, and TCRdb holds only the in-frame ones, with some missing. There are 150,000 to 200,000 clones in the sample; roughly 75% occur only once, and about 7.7% lies in the top ten. Sequenced material: PBMCs. This receptor was obtained from a woman aged 40 to 55 in good health and CMV-seropositive. This chain uses TRBV5-1 with TRBJ2-7, with 9 positions matching TRBD2. The CDR3 nucleotides read TGCGCCAGCAGCTTGCGACCTCAGCCTGGGCTAGCGGGACCGCTTGTCTACGAGCAGTACTTC. Translated, it gives CASSLRPQPGLAGPLVYEQYF.